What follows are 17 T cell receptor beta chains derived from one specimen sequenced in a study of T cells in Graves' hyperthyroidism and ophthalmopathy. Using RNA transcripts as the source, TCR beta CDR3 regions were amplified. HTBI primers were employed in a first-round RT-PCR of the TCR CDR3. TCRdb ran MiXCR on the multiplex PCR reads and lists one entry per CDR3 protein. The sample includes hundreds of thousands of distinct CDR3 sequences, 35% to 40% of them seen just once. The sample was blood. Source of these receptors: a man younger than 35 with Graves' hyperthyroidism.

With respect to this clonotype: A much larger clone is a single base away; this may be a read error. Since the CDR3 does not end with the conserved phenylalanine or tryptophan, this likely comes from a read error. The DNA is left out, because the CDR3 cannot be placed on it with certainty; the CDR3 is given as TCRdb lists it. This chain's CDR3 is CASSEFVGGDL. The chain links TRBV2 to TRBJ2-5; the D call TRBD1 from the table was never checked on the DNA. Termini included, the CDR3 measures 11 amino acids. Germline V gene sequence: CDR1 SNHLY, CDR2 FYNNEI.

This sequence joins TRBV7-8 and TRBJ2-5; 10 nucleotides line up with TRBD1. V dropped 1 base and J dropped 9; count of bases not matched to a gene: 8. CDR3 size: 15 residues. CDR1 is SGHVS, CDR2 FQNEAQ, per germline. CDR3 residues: CASSLGQGANQPQYF. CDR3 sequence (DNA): TGTGCCAGCAGCTTAGGACAGGGGGCGAATCAGCCCCAGTACTTC. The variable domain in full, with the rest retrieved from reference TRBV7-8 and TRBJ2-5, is GAGVSQSPRYKVAKRGQDVALRCDPISGHVSLFWYQQALGQGPEFLTYFQNEAQLDKSGLPSDRFFAERPEGSVSTLKIQRTQQEDSAVYLCASSLGQGANQPQYFGPGTRLLVL.

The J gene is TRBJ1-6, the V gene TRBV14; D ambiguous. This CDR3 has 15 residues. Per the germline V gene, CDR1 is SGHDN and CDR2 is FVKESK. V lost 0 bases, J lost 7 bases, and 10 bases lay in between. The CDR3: CASSQDRVGNSPLHF. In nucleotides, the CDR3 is TGTGCCAGCAGCCAAGACCGTGTGGGGAATTCACCCCTCCACTTT.

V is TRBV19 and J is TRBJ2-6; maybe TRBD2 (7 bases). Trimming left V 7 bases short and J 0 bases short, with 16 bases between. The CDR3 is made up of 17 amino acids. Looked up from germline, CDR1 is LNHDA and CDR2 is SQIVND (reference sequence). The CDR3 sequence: CASNRGGGLSGANVLTF. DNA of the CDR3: TGTGCCAGTAATAGGGGGGGGGGCCTCTCTGGGGCCAACGTCCTGACTTTC. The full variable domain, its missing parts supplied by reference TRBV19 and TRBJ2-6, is DGGITQSPKYLFRKEGQNVTLSCEQNLNHDAMYWYRQDPGQGLRLIYYSQIVNDFQKGDIAEGYSVSREKKESFPLTVTSAQKNPTAFYLCASNRGGGLSGANVLTFGAGSRLTVL.

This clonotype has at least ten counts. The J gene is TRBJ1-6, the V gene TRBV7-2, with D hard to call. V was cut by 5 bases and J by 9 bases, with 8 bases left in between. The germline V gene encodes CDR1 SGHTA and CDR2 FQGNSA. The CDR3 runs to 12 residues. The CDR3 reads CASSLKPSPLHF. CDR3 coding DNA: TGTGCCAGCAGCCTAAAACCTTCACCCCTCCACTTT.

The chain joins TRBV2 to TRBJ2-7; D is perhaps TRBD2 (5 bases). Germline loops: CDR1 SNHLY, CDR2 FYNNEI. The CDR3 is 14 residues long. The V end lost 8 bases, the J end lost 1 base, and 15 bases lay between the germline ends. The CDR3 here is CASGELVPSYEQYF. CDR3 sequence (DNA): TGTGCCAGCGGAGAACTAGTCCCATCCTACGAGCAGTACTTC. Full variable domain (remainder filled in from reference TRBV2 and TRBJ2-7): EPEVTQTPSHQVTQMGQEVILRCVPISNHLYFYWYRQILGQKVEFLVSFYNNEISEKSEIFDDQFSVERPDGSNFTLKIRSTKLEDSAMYFCASGELVPSYEQYFGPGTRLTVT.

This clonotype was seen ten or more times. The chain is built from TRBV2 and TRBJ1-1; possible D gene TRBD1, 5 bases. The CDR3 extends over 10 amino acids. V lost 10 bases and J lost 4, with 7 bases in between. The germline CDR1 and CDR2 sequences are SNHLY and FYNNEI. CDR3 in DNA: TGTGCCATGGGGGGCACTGAAGCTTTCTTT. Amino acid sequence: CAMGGTEAFF.

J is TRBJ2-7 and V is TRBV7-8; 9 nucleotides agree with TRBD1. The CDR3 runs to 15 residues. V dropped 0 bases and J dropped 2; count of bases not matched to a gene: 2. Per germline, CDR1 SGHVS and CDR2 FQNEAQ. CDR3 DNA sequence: TGTGCCAGCAGCTTAGCGCGACAGGGGGCCTACGAGCAGTACTTC. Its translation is CASSLARQGAYEQYF.

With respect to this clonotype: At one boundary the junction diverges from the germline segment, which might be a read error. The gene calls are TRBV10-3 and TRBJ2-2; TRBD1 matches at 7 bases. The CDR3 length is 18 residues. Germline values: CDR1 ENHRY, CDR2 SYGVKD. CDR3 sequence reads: CATSDLRTTGINTGELFF. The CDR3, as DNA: TGTGCCACCAGTGATTTGCGTACGACAGGGATTAACACCGGGGAGCTGTTTTTT.

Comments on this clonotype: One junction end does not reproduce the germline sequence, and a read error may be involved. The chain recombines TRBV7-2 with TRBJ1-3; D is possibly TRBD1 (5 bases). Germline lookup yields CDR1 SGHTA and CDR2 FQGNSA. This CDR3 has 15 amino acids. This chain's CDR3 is CASSQGGGAGNTIYF. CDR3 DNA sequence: TGCGCCAGCAGCCAAGGCGGGGGAGCTGGAAACACCATATATTTT.

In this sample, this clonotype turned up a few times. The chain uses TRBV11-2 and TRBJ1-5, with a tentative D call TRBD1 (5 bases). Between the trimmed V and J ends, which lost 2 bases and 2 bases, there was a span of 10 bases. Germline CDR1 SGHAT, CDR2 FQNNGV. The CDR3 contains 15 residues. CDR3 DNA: TGTGCCAGCAGCTTAAATTGGGGCGGCAATCAGCCCCAGCATTTT. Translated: CASSLNWGGNQPQHF. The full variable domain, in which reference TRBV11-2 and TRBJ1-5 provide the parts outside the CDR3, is EAGVAQSPRYKIIEKRQSVAFWCNPISGHATLYWYQQILGQGPKLLIQFQNNGVVDDSQLPKDRFSAERLKGVDSTLKIQPAKLEDSAVYLCASSLNWGGNQPQHFGDGTRLSIL.

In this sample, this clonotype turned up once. The CDR3 spells CATSDLRTSSTDTQYF. The CDR3, as DNA: TGTGCCACCAGTGATTTGCGCACGTCTAGCACAGATACGCAGTATTTT. The V and J genes are TRBV24-1 and TRBJ2-3; D ambiguous. Germline CDR1 and CDR2: KGHDR and SFDVKD. Trimming shortened V by 0 bases and J by 0 bases, and 9 bases separated the two germline ends. The CDR3 has 16 amino acids.

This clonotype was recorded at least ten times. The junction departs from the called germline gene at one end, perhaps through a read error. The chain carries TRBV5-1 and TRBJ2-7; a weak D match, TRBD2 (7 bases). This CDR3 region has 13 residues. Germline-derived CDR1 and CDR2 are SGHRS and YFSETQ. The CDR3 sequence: CASSGDNSYEQYF. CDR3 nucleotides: TGTGCCAGCAGCGGGGACAACTCCTACGAGCAGTACTTC.

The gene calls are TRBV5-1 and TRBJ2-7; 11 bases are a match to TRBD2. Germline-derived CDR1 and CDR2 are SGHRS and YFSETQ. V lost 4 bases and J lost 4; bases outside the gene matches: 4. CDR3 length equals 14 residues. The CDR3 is CASSIGTSGYEQYF. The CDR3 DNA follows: TGCGCCAGCAGCATAGGGACTAGCGGATACGAGCAGTACTTC. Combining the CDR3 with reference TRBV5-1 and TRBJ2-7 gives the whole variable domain KAGVTQTPRYLIKTRGQQVTLSCSPISGHRSVSWYQQTPGQGLQFLFEYFSETQRNKGNFPGRFSGRQFSNSRSEMNVSTLELGDSALYLCASSIGTSGYEQYFGPGTRLTVT.

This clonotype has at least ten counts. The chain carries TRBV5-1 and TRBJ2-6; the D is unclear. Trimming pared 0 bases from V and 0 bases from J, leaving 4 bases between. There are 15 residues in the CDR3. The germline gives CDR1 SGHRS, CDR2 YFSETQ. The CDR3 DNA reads TGCGCCAGCAGCTTGGGGAGCTCTGGGGCCAACGTCCTGACTTTC. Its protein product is CASSLGSSGANVLTF.

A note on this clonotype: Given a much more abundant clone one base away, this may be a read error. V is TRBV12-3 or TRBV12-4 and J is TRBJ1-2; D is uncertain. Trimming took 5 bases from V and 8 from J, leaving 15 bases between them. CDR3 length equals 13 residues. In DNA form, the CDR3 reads TGTGCCAGCAGTCTCGGGATCCCCAGAGGCTACACCTTC. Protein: CASSLGIPRGYTF.

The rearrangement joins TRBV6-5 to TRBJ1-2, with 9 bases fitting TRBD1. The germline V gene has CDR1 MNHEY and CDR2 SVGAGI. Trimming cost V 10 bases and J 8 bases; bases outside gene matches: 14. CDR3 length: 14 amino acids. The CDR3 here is CATWFGTGLGGYTF. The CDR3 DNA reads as TGTGCCACCTGGTTCGGGACAGGGTTAGGGGGCTACACCTTC.